The 14 T cell receptor beta chains given below trace back to one sample, sequenced in a study of blood T cell repertoires in COVID-19. The repertoire was sequenced with immunoSEQ multiplex PCR; TCRdb's copy has only in-frame clones and lacks some. Here the sample spans tens of thousands of clones, just over 85% being singletons. The sequencing input was peripheral blood. These receptors were obtained from a woman older than 75 in a cohort sampled during active or convalescent COVID-19.

The CDR3 here is CASSPPGLAGSIYEQYF. The DNA of the CDR3 is TGTGCCAGCAGCCCCCCCGGACTAGCGGGGTCAATATACGAGCAGTACTTC. The rearrangement uses TRBV3-1 (or the pseudogene TRBV3-2) and TRBJ2-7; TRBD2 aligns across 12 bases. CDR3 length: 17 amino acids. The V gene end was trimmed by 4 bases and the J gene end by 4 bases; junction bases not matched to a gene: 11. Germline V CDR1 and CDR2: LGHDT, YNNKEL (reference sequence).

CDR3 protein: CASSLAGTEYNSPLHF. DNA for the CDR3: TGTGCCAGCAGCTTGGCCGGGACAGAGTATAATTCACCCCTCCACTTT. The V call is TRBV5-5, the J call TRBJ1-6; 7 positions match TRBD1. The CDR3 extends over 16 amino acids. Germline lookup yields CDR1 SGHKS and CDR2 YYEKEE (reference sequence). Trimming at V came to 0 bases and at J to 4 bases, leaving 4 bases not matched to a gene.

This clone was picked up one time. The V call is TRBV7-9, the J call TRBJ1-4; a weak D match, TRBD1 (6 bases). The CDR3 covers 14 residues. V was cut by 1 base and J by 7 bases, with 10 bases left in between. Germline CDR1 SEHNR, CDR2 FQNEAQ (reference sequence). The CDR3 spells CASSLVQGGEKLFF. As DNA, the CDR3 is TGTGCCAGCAGCTTAGTACAGGGTGGTGAAAAACTGTTTTTT.

This sequence joins TRBV19 and TRBJ1-6; D is unclear. V was pared by 2 bases and J by 6 bases, with 11 bases between. Germline assignment: CDR1 LNHDA and CDR2 SQIVND (reference sequence). This CDR3 has 15 amino acids. Written as DNA, the CDR3 is TGTGCCAGTAGTATACAACAGACGACTAATTCACCCCTCCACTTT. Its protein product is CASSIQQTTNSPLHF.

The CDR3 nucleotides read TGTGCCAGCAGCGTAGCGCAGGGAAGCACAGATACGCAGTATTTT. Translating gives CASSVAQGSTDTQYF. The genes are TRBV9 and TRBJ2-3; D possibly corresponds to TRBD1 (5 bases). This CDR3 has 15 amino acids. Germline assignment: CDR1 SGDLS and CDR2 YYNGEE. V dropped 0 bases and J dropped 0 bases, with 8 bases sitting between them.

This chain connects TRBV11-2 to TRBJ1-5; D possibly corresponds to TRBD1 (5 bases). Trimming took off 5 bases at V and 5 bases at J, with 13 bases between the two ends. From germline, CDR1 is SGHAT and CDR2 FQNNGV. The CDR3 is made up of 14 amino acids. CDR3 amino acids: CASSRSGGDQPQHF. The CDR3 DNA reads TGTGCCAGCAGCCGTTCCGGGGGGGATCAGCCCCAGCATTTT.

The gene calls are TRBV3-1 (or the pseudogene TRBV3-2) and TRBJ2-3, with D possibly TRBD2 on 5 matching bases. CDR3 length: 14 residues. Looked up from germline, CDR1 is LGHDT and CDR2 is YNNKEL (reference sequence). V dropped 2 bases and J dropped 0 bases, with 6 bases sitting between them. The CDR3: CASSQPSSTDTQYF. The CDR3 region has the DNA TGTGCCAGCAGCCAACCTAGCAGCACAGATACGCAGTATTTT.

V gene TRBV3-1 (or the pseudogene TRBV3-2) combines with J gene TRBJ2-6; 8 positions agree with TRBD1. CDR1 LGHDT and CDR2 YNNKEL come from the germline V gene (reference sequence). CDR3 length: 17 residues. V lost 4 bases to trimming and J lost 2 bases; unmatched junction nucleotides: 7. DNA of the CDR3: TGTGCCAGCAGCCTCCGGGACAGGTCACCTGGGGCCAACGTCCTGACTTTC. Amino acid sequence: CASSLRDRSPGANVLTF.

This chain joins TRBV24-1 and TRBJ1-5, with 7 nucleotides matching TRBD1. The CDR3 sequence is 15 residues long. V shed 2 bases and J 8 bases; nucleotides not matched to a gene: 8. Germline V CDR1 and CDR2: KGHDR, SFDVKD. For the CDR3, the DNA is TGTGCCACCAGTGATTCGGGAGGGGGCTTTGAGCCCCAGCATTTT. Its protein is CATSDSGGGFEPQHF.

V and J are TRBV3-1 (or the pseudogene TRBV3-2) and TRBJ2-7; D is ambiguous. Trimming removed 4 bases at V and 5 bases at J, with 12 bases between. Germline V gene lookup returns CDR1 LGHDT and CDR2 YNNKEL (reference sequence). The CDR3 is 13 amino acids. The CDR3 DNA is TGTGCCAGCAGCCTCCTCGGGTGGGACGAGCAGTACTTC. Translating gives CASSLLGWDEQYF.

This chain connects TRBV5-1 to TRBJ1-1; maybe TRBD1 (5 bases). This CDR3 is 14 amino acids long. Germline V gives CDR1 SGHRS, CDR2 YFSETQ. Trimming left V 3 bases short and J 1 base short, with 10 bases between. The CDR3 region has the DNA TGCGCCAGCAGCTGGACGGGGGAGAACACTGAAGCTTTCTTT. Translating gives CASSWTGENTEAFF.

The rearrangement uses TRBV2 and TRBJ1-1; D not resolved. The CDR3 has 14 amino acids. Germline CDR1 and CDR2: SNHLY and FYNNEI. V was trimmed by 4 bases and J by 5 bases, leaving 14 bases between them. CDR3 protein: CASSVDTPWTEAFF. In DNA, the CDR3 is TGTGCCAGCAGTGTCGATACACCTTGGACTGAAGCTTTCTTT.

There are a few counts of this clone. The chain recombines TRBV15 with TRBJ1-1; TRBD1 is a possible D gene (6 bases). The germline V gene encodes CDR1 LNHNV and CDR2 YYDKDF (reference sequence). This CDR3 spans 13 amino acids. Trimming removed 4 bases from V and 0 bases from J, with 6 bases in between. This CDR3 reads CATSKGVNTEAFF. The CDR3 DNA follows: TGTGCCACCAGCAAGGGGGTGAACACTGAAGCTTTCTTT.

This clone appeared once. The chain employs TRBV3-1 (or the pseudogene TRBV3-2) and TRBJ2-1; D is undetermined. The CDR3 sequence is 15 residues long. Germline V gene data show CDR1 as LGHDT and CDR2 as YNNKEL (reference sequence). Trimming stripped 4 bases from V and 1 base from J, with 11 bases between. The CDR3, as DNA: TGTGCCAGCAGCCCCTTCGGCGGTTCCTACAATGAGCAGTTCTTC. Translating it yields CASSPFGGSYNEQFF.